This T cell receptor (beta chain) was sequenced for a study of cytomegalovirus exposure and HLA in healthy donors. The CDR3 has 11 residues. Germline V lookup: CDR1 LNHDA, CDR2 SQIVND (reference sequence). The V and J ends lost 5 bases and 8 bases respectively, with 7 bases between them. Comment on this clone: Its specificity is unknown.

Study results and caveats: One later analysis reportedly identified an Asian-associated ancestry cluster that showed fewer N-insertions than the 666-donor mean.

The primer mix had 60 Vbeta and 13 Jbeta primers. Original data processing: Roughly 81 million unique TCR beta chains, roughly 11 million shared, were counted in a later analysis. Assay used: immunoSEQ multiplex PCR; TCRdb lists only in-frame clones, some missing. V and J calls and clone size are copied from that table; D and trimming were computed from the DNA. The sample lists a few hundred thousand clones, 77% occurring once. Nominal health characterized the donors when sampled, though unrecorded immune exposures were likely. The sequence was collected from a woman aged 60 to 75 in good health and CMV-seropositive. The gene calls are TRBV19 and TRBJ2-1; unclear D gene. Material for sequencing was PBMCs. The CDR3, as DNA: TGTGCCAGTAGTGTTTACTATGAGCAGTTCTTC. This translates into CASSVYYEQFF.